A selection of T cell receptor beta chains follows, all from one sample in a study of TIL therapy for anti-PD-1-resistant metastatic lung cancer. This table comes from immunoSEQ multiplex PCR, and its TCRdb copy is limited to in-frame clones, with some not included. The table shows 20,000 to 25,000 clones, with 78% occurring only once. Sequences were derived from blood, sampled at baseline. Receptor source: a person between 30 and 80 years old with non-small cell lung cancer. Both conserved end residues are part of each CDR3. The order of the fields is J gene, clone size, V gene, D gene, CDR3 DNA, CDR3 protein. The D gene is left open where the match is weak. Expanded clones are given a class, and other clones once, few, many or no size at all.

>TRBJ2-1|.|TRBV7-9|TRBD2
TGTGCCAGCAGCCGGACTAGCGGCGATTACAATGAGCAGTTCTTC
CASSRTSGDYNEQFF
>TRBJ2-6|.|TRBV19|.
TGTGCCAGTAGTACTGGGGCCAACGTCCTGACTTTC
CASSTGANVLTF
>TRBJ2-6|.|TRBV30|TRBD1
TGTGCCTGGAGTCGGGGGCAGGGGGCGAGCCTTGGGGCCAACGTCCTGACTTTC
CAWSRGQGASLGANVLTF
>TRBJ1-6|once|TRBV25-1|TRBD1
TGTGCCAGCAGACGCCACCGGACAGGGGGCTATTCACCCCTCCACTTT
CASRRHRTGGYSPLHF
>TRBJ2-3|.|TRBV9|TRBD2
TGTGCCAGCAGCGTAGCCGGCGGGAGGAGCACAGATACGCAGTATTTT
CASSVAGGRSTDTQYF
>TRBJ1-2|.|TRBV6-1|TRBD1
TGTGCCAGCAGTGACCCCATCGGGACAGGGGACTATGGCTACACCTTC
CASSDPIGTGDYGYTF
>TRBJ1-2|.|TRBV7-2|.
TGTGCCAGCAGCTTAACACTCGGGGACTATGGCTACACCTTC
CASSLTLGDYGYTF
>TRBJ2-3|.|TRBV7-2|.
TGTGCCAGCAGCCCTACTCAGTTCACAGATACGCAGTATTTT
CASSPTQFTDTQYF
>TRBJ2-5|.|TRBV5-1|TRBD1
TGCGCCAGCAGCTCCGGGACAGGGTCGGAGACCCAGTACTTC
CASSSGTGSETQYF
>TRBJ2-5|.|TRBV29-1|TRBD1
TGCAGCGACGACTACAGGGGGGTCTTAAAGACCCAGTACTTC
CSDDYRGVLKTQYF
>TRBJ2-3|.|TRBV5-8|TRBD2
TGTGCCAGCAGCTTGGGGCTAGCGGGAGAGACAGATACGCAGTATTTT
CASSLGLAGETDTQYF
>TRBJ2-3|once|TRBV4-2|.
TGTGCCAGCAGCCCCCTTGACGAACACACAGATACGCAGTATTTT
CASSPLDEHTDTQYF
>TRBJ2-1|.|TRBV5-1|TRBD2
TGCGCCACCTCGAGGCAGCGGGGATCCTACAATGAGCAGTTCTTC
CATSRQRGSYNEQFF
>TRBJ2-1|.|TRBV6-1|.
TGTGCCAGCAGTTTTCGGAGGGTCAATGAGCAGTTCTTC
CASSFRRVNEQFF
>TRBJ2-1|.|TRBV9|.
TGTGCCAGCAGCCCCCCCACCGGGGATGAGCAGTTCTTC
CASSPPTGDEQFF
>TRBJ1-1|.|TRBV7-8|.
TGTGCCAGCAGCTCTACCTCGCGGTTGAACACTGAAGCTTTCTTT
CASSSTSRLNTEAFF
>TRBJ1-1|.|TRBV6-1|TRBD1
TGTGCCAGCAGTGAAGGGACAGGGGAAACTGAAGCTTTCTTT
CASSEGTGETEAFF
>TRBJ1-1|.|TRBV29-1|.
TGCAGCGTTTCTCACGGGGGGCCGAACACTGAAGCTTTCTTT
CSVSHGGPNTEAFF
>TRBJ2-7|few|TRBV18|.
TGTGCCAGCTCACCACAGGGTCCCAACGAGCAGTACTTC
CASSPQGPNEQYF
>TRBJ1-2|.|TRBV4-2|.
TGTGCCAGCAGCCAAGATCAAGGCGGGGACTATGGCTACACCTTC
CASSQDQGGDYGYTF
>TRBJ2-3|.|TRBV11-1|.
TGTGCCAGCAGACCTCCGGGACTTAGCACAGATACGCAGTATTTT
CASRPPGLSTDTQYF
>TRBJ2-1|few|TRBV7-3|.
TGTGCCAGCAGCTTCCGGGGCAACAATGAGCAGTTCTTC
CASSFRGNNEQFF
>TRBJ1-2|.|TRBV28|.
TGTGCCAGCAGTACCCAAGGGGCCCGTAACTATGGCTACACCTTC
CASSTQGARNYGYTF
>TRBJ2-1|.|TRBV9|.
TGTGCCAGCAGCGTAGCTTATAGGGGGAGTGAGCAGTTCTTC
CASSVAYRGSEQFF
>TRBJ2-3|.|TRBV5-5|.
TGTGCCAGCAGCTTGGCGGACTCTAGCACAGATACGCAGTATTTT
CASSLADSSTDTQYF
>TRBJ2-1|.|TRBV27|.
TGTGCCAGCAGTGGGGGACGGGGGCCGTCCTACAATGAGCAGTTCTTC
CASSGGRGPSYNEQFF
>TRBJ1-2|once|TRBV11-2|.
TGTGCCAGCAGCTTAGGTCGGACTTTACACTATGGCTACACCTTC
CASSLGRTLHYGYTF
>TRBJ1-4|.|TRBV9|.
TGTGCCAGCAGCGGAATGGCGACCCTTAATGAAAAACTGTTTTTT
CASSGMATLNEKLFF
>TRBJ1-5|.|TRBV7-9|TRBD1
TGTGCCAGCAGCCAGGGACAGGGGGCATCGAGCAATCAGCCCCAGCATTTT
CASSQGQGASSNQPQHF
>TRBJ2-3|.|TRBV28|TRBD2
TGTGCCAGCAGTACAGGACTAGTGGCAGATACGCAGTATTTT
CASSTGLVADTQYF
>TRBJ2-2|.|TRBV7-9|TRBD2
TGTGCCAGCAGCTTACCTAGCGGGAGGCCGAACACCGGGGAGCTGTTTTTT
CASSLPSGRPNTGELFF
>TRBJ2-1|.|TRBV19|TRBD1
TGTGCCAGTAGGGAGGACAGGAGCTCCTACAATGAGCAGTTCTTC
CASREDRSSYNEQFF
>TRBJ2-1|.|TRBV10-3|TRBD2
TGTGCCATCAGTGGACTAGCGGGTCTCAATGAGCAGTTCTTC
CAISGLAGLNEQFF
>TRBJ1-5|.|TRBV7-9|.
TGTGCCAGCAGCCTAGAGCTAAATTATGGAGGGAGCAATCAGCCCCAGCATTTT
CASSLELNYGGSNQPQHF
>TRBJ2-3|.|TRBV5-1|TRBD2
TGCGCCAGCAGCAGACTAGCGGGGGGCGTCTCGACAGATACGCAGTATTTT
CASSRLAGGVSTDTQYF
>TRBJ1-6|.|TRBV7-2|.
TGTGCCAGCAGCTTAGAGGGCAGGGGTGATTCACCCCTCCACTTT
CASSLEGRGDSPLHF
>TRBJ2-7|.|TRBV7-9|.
TGTGCCAGCAGCATAAGAGGTAGCTACGAGCAGTACTTC
CASSIRGSYEQYF
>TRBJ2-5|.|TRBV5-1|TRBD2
TGCGCCAGCAGCTCCTTAGCGGGAGCGGAGACCCAGTACTTC
CASSSLAGAETQYF
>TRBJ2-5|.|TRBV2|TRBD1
TGTGCCAGCAACCGGGACAGGGGGTTAGAGACCCAGTACTTC
CASNRDRGLETQYF
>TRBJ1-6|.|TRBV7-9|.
TGTGCCAGCAGCTTAGACCCGACGAATTCACCCCTCCACTTT
CASSLDPTNSPLHF
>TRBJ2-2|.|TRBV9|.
TGTGCCAGCAGCGTAGGAAGGAGGGATCCTAACACCGGGGAGCTGTTTTTT
CASSVGRRDPNTGELFF
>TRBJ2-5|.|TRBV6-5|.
TGTGCCAGCAGTTACGGGACACTCCAAGAGACCCAGTACTTC
CASSYGTLQETQYF
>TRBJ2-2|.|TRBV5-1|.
TGCGCCAGCAGCTTAGGTGGCAAGAACACCGGGGAGCTGTTTTTT
CASSLGGKNTGELFF
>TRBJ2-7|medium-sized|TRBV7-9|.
TGTGCCACCGGGGACGGAAACTACGAGCAGTACTTC
CATGDGNYEQYF
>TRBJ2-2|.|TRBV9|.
TGTGCCAGCAGTGCGGACCTCTCCGGGGAGCTGTTTTTT
CASSADLSGELFF
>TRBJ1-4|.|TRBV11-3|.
TGTGCCAGCAGCCCGGAACCTGCTAATGAAAAACTGTTTTTT
CASSPEPANEKLFF
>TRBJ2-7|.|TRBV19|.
TGTGCCAGTAGTTTGGCCAGGGGGGTTGCCTACGAGCAGTACTTC
CASSLARGVAYEQYF
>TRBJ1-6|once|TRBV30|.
TGTGCCTGGAGGGGGAGCTCCTATAATTCACCCCTCCACTTT
CAWRGSSYNSPLHF
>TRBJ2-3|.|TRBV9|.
TGTGCCAGCAGCGTACAGGCGGGGATCACAGATACGCAGTATTTT
CASSVQAGITDTQYF
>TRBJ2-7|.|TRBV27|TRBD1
TGTGCCAGCGGACCTTACAGGGGGCGAGGCTATTACGAGCAGTACTTC
CASGPYRGRGYYEQYF
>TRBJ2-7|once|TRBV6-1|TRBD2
TGTGCCAGCAGTGAATTCGCCACTAGCGGGGGCTACGAGCAGTACTTC
CASSEFATSGGYEQYF
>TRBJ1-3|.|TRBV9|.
TGTGCCAGCAGCGTAGGTTGGATCTCTGGAAACACCATATATTTT
CASSVGWISGNTIYF
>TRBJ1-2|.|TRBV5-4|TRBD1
TGTGCCAGCTCTCAGCAGGGGGGAACCTATGGCTACACCTTC
CASSQQGGTYGYTF
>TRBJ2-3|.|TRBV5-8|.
TGTGCCAGCAGCCGACAAGGAAGTACAGATACGCAGTATTTT
CASSRQGSTDTQYF